Given below is one TCR beta chain in context. The CDR3 covers 13 residues. V gave up 10 bases and J gave up 6 bases; unmatched junction bases: 5. The germline CDR1 and CDR2 sequences are SGHNT and YYREEE (reference sequence). This entry belongs to a study of shared clonotypes between healthy human individuals. The data were produced by immunoSEQ multiplex PCR, yet TCRdb's version contains in-frame clones alone and is incomplete. The data hold nearly 1,000,000 clones, with less than 85% observed a single time. The sequencing input was memory CD4+ T cells sorted from blood. Subset meaning: CD45RA-negative fraction. The sequence was collected from a young man in good health. The chain employs TRBV5-4 and TRBJ2-1; 12 nucleotides align to TRBD2. CDR3 nucleotides: TGTGCCCCTGGGACTAGCGGGCGCAATGAGCAGTTCTTC. Its translation: CAPGTSGRNEQFF.